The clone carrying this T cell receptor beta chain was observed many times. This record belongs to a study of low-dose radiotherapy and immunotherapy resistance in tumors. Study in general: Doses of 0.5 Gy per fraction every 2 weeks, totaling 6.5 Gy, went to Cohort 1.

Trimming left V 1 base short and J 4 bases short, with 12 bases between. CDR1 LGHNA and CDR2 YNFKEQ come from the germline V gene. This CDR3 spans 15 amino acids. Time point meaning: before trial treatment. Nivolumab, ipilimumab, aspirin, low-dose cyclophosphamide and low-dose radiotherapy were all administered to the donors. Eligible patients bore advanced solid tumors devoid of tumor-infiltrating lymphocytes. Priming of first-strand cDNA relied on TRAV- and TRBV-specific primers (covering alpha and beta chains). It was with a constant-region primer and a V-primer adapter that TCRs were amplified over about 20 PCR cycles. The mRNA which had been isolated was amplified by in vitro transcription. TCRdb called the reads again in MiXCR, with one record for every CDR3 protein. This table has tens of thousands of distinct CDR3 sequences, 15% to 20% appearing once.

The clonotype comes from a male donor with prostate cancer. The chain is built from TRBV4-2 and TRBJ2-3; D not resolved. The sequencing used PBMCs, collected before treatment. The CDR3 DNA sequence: TGTGCCAGCAGCCAAGGGACCGCGGAGTCAGATACGCAGTATTTT. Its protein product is CASSQGTAESDTQYF.